A single T cell receptor (beta chain) is shown here with its context. No antigen is known for it. These data originate in a study of cytomegalovirus exposure and HLA in healthy donors (TCRdb year 2017). A note on the overall study: In an earlier analysis of 587 of the donors, 276 Gb of sequence data and about 110 million unique TCR beta sequences from 150 million to 200 million T cells were reported. About 280 gigabases of sequencing data and tens of millions of unique TCR sequences were included in an early release covering several hundred HLA-typed donors. Of the roughly 400 genotyped donors, 75% to 85% were placed in the genetic ancestry cluster associated with self-reported Caucasian donors. The study aimed to test whether cataloging public T cell receptors could reveal signatures of past pathogen exposure. The T cell repertoires of around 670 subjects were profiled by immunosequencing and related to cytomegalovirus serostatus. In addition to the first cohort of around 670 subjects, a separate validation cohort of 120 different subjects was used. To predict cytomegalovirus infection status, the study combined high-throughput TCR immunosequencing, statistical association of individual TCRs with disease status, and machine learning. To study patterns of TCR occurrence, a later analysis re-analyzed previously published TCR beta repertoires from hundreds of donors and added high-resolution HLA genotyping. Rather than using new phenotypic data, the later analysis identified candidate immune exposures from TCR beta sequences and from how often those sequences occurred across donors. An earlier analysis of about 600 of the donors used high-throughput TCR beta sequencing to judge whether each TCR beta V gene segment behaved as functional or pseudogenic. Alongside the repertoire data, information on donor age, sex, ethnicity and CMV serostatus was compiled. Genome-wide SNP genotypes for about 65% of the roughly 670 donors were used in a later genetic analysis, which treated that subset as a discovery cohort. All discovery cohort repertoires had been generated on a single sequencing platform. Both class I and class II loci were covered by HLA typing, at four-digit resolution. Typing coverage varied by locus: roughly 629-640 donors for A, B, C, DRB1 and DQB1; roughly 510 for DQA1; approximately 610 for DPA1; some 470 for DPB1. Four or five DR-DQ haplotypes were handled as single units for association and clustering because linkage in the cohort was strong. On average, roughly 250,000 unique TCR beta nucleotide sequences were sequenced per donor among a few hundred genotyped donors of the cohort, with 15% to 20% of those sequences being non-productive. Study-wide conclusions, independent of this receptor: In both the original and validation cohorts, the classifier was reported to diagnose cytomegalovirus status with high specificity and sensitivity. According to a later genetic analysis, donors in an Asian-associated ancestry cluster had fewer N-insertions in productive TCRs than the approximately 630-donor mean. The presence/absence analyses assumed that sequencing depth was roughly uniform across donors, and that assumption may not be true. The authors suggested that the approach could potentially be generalized to other disease states and immunological phenotypes. Most CMV-associated TCR beta chains appeared to be HLA-restricted in a later analysis, and the HLA associations seemed to be driven largely by CMV exposure. Compared with equally common non-associated chains, HLA-associated TCR beta chains in a later analysis were more clonally expanded and had lower generation probabilities. Three of the identified cytomegalovirus-associated TCR beta chains were confirmed in vitro to be specific for cytomegalovirus antigens. Immune exposure information for the cohort was limited to CMV serostatus. In an earlier analysis of around 500 of the donors, most TCR beta V segments appeared in productive rearrangements about 87% or about 30% of the time, broadly matching IMGT annotations. A further reported finding was that TCR beta sequences accurately predicted the HLA-A and HLA-B alleles for most subjects in the first cohort. In a later analysis, TCR association rates were found to vary across HLA loci, with the most associated TCRs seen for DRB1 alleles and the fewest for HLA-C alleles. A later genetic analysis associated a missense DCLRE1C variant with V-gene and J-gene trimming of TCR beta chains, and an independent cohort replicated the association. In a later analysis, several top co-occurrence clusters were reported to appear linked to parvovirus B19, influenza, CMV and Epstein-Barr virus. The sequencing pipeline was judged likely to have produced a cluster of highly shared sequence variants as a technical artifact. Specific HLA alleles were associated with around 18,000 TCR beta sequences at a false discovery rate of 0.05 in a later analysis. Because HLA typing was unavailable for some donors at each locus, only the typed subset was used in association tests. Only TCR beta chains were sequenced in this cohort, and the absence of alpha or paired-chain data limited detectable features. The earlier analysis of approximately 540 of the donors excluded approximately 17 rarely observed V segments, including chromosome 9 orphons, because counts were too low. While some public TCRs were present in many individuals, most TCR sequences turned up only very rarely across donors. A total of 150 or so TCR beta chains were listed by the study as associated with cytomegalovirus. Correlated functional status among segregating V segments might reflect linkage disequilibrium, but an unknown experimental factor could not be ruled out. Assigning TCR associations to individual alleles was difficult when HLA alleles, especially DR and DQ, strongly co-occurred. The 87-base-pair reads could not distinguish some IMGT-functional V segments, including TRBV6-2 and TRBV6-3, so those segments were excluded.

The library was obtained by the immunoSEQ multiplex PCR assay. For the multiplex PCR, a mixture combining 60 forward primers for TCR Vbeta segments and 13 reverse primers for TCR Jbeta segments was used. The CDR3 region of rearranged TCR beta genes was amplified from genomic DNA with a multiplex PCR assay. The Illumina HiSeq System was used to sequence the amplified TCR beta libraries as 87-base-pair reads. The study's processing was this. A later analysis counted approximately 74 million unique TCR beta chains across the 670 or so repertoires, and roughly 11 million of these chains were shared by at least two donors. A nearest-neighbor algorithm error-corrected the raw reads and collapsed the reads into unique sequences, merging closely related sequences to remove PCR and sequencing errors. V, D and J gene segments were assigned by aligning CDR3 sequences to IMGT reference sequences. For a sequence to be retained, a match of at least six nucleotides to both a V gene segment and a J gene segment was required. A rearrangement counted as productive if the CDR3 had no stop codons and remained in frame with V and J, and every other rearrangement counted as non-productive. Following IMGT convention, CDR3 was defined as the stretch from the second conserved V-encoded cysteine to the conserved J-encoded phenylalanine. The earlier analysis of about 500 of the donors excluded sequences that lacked an unambiguous match to a single V gene segment. An earlier analysis of 500 to 700 of the donors classified V segments as functional when productive rearrangements were above 56.7% and as segregating when the standard deviation between donors was above 5%. A statistical classification framework was built for diagnosing cytomegalovirus status from the catalog of TCR beta chain sequences. In a later analysis, TCR nucleotide sequences were compared against IMGT/GENE-DB human TR gene sequences so that V and J genes could be assigned. Using the TCRdist pipeline, a later analysis assigned CDR3 sequences along with most-parsimonious VDJ recombination scenarios. In a later analysis, every TCR beta chain was defined by the combination of its CDR3 amino acid sequence and its V-gene family, and reads without a unique V-gene family were dropped. As a way to deal with suspected cross-contamination and a sequencing artifact, a later analysis dropped 640 or so nucleotide sequences that were highly shared and had low generation probability. In a later analysis, a clonal expansion index was calculated for each public chain from normalized within-repertoire ranks of inferred template counts. Generation probabilities in a later analysis came from a VDJ recombination model fitted to out-of-frame rearrangements, and those results were checked against IGoR. A later analysis scored TCR-TCR, TCR-HLA and TCR-CMV co-occurrence with hypergeometric tests, applying a repertoire-size bias correction to TCR pairs. To estimate false discovery rates, a later analysis permuted the HLA or CMV assignments 20 times. In a later analysis, co-occurring TCRs were grouped using DBSCAN, with TCRdist sequence similarity added in when clustering inside HLA-allele-positive subsets. Repertoires with fewer than 30,000 or more than 120,000 public chains, plus five repertoires with anomalous nucleotide sharing, were excluded from co-occurrence clustering. The source is immuneACCESS, and TCRdb retained only in-frame sequences with V and J called. Part of the clones is not carried over; for the studies checked, unresolved V genes explain less than half of this, and the remainder is unexplained. The DNA gave D and trimming, while V, J and clone size come from that table. The sample has more than 100,000 clones on record. The leading ten clones occupy more than 3% of the sample.

CDR1 and CDR2 are drawn from the germline V gene (reference sequence): LNHDA, SQIVND. The CDR3, cysteine through phenylalanine, is 12 amino acids long. Only the CDR3 portion is preserved as DNA: 36 bases, with reading frame beginning at the first base. V lost 4 bases and J lost 8 bases; the stretch between them is 11 bases long. In total, just over 650 healthy bone marrow donors made up the cohort. Cohort members were all nominally healthy when sampled, although unrecorded immune exposures were likely present. The donor tested CMV seronegative, placing the donor among the 350 to 400 seronegative members of the cohort. Every donor gave a peripheral blood sample, and the peripheral blood mononuclear cells from that sample were used for TCR beta sequencing. Genomic DNA extraction from the blood cell samples was performed with the Qiagen DNeasy Blood Extraction Kit.

Rearrangement joined TRBV19 to TRBJ1-1; possibly the D gene is TRBD1, per 5 matching bases. This TCR was recovered from a man younger than 35 in good health and CMV-seronegative. Sequenced input: PBMCs. CDR3 reads: CASSTGLSEAFF. The nucleotide sequence reads TGTGCCAGTAGTACAGGGCTATCGGAAGCTTTCTTT.